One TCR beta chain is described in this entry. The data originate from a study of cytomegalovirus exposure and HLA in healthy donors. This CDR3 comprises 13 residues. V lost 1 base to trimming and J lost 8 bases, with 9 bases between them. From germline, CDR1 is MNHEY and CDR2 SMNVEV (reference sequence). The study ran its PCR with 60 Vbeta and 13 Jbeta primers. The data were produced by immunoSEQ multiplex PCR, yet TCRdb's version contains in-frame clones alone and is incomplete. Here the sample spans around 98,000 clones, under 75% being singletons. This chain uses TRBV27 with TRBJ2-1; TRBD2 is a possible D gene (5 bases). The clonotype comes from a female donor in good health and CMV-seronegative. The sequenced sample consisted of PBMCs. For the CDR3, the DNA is TGTGCCAGCAGTTTATTTGCGGGCTATGAGCAGTTCTTC. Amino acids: CASSLFAGYEQFF.